Below, 21 T cell receptor beta chains from the same sample are listed, as sequenced in a study of blood T cell repertoires in COVID-19. The data were produced by immunoSEQ multiplex PCR, yet TCRdb's version contains in-frame clones alone and is incomplete. The sample holds 120,000 or so clones, roughly 84% seen once. Sequencing was done on a sample of peripheral blood. These receptor sequences come from a woman aged 25 to 39 who had recovered from COVID-19.

The V and J genes are TRBV5-8 and TRBJ2-5, with 7 bases lining up with TRBD1. Trimming removed 6 bases from V and 1 base from J; junction bases left unmatched: 3. The germline V gene has CDR1 SGHTS and CDR2 YDEGEE. The CDR3 is 13 amino acids. CDR3 region: CASTGQVQETQYF. CDR3 DNA sequence: TGTGCCAGCACCGGACAGGTCCAAGAGACCCAGTACTTC.

A single count supports this clone. V and J are TRBV5-8 and TRBJ1-5, with 11 bases that match TRBD1. Germline V lookup: CDR1 SGHTS, CDR2 YDEGEE. Unmatched junction bases numbered 4, after V lost 4 bases and J lost 4 bases. The CDR3 runs 15 residues. CDR3 DNA: TGTGCCAGCAGCCCGGACAGGGGGCAAAATCAGCCCCAGCATTTT. Encoded protein: CASSPDRGQNQPQHF.

The chain combines TRBV5-4 with TRBJ2-3; TRBD1 is a possible D gene (6 bases). V was cut by 4 bases and J by 5 bases, with 11 bases left in between. CDR3 length equals 13 residues. The V gene's germline CDR1 is SGHNT and CDR2 YYREEE (reference sequence). The DNA of the CDR3 is TGTGCCAGCAGCCGGGACAACCGAGATACGCAGTATTTT. Protein sequence: CASSRDNRDTQYF.

The chain links TRBV14 to TRBJ1-3; 7 bases align to TRBD1. CDR3 length: 14 amino acids. Germline-derived CDR1 and CDR2 are SGHDN and FVKESK. Unmatched junction bases numbered 4, after V lost 4 bases and J lost 4 bases. In nucleotides, the CDR3 is TGTGCCAGCAGCCGGGACAGCGTAGGAAACACCATATATTTT. This sequence encodes CASSRDSVGNTIYF.

This clone appeared once. Without the conserved terminal phenylalanine or tryptophan, this CDR3 likely stems from a read error. Because the CDR3's place on the DNA is in doubt, the DNA is left out and the CDR3 is given as listed by TCRdb. J is TRBJ1-4 and V is TRBV7-9. Including both end residues, the CDR3 is 12 amino acids long. Germline-derived CDR1 and CDR2 are SEHNR and FQNEAQ (reference sequence). CDR3 sequence: CASSSLPRDGLV.

This sequence joins TRBV7-9 and TRBJ2-7; 8 bases agree with TRBD2. This CDR3 has 16 amino acids. The V and J ends lost 4 bases and 2 bases, in that order; junction bases with no gene match: 10. Germline V gives CDR1 SEHNR, CDR2 FQNEAQ (reference sequence). CDR3 in DNA: TGTGCCAGCAGCTCACTCAGCGGGGGCAATGCCTACGAGCAGTACTTC. Its protein product is CASSSLSGGNAYEQYF.

The rearrangement joins TRBV18 to TRBJ2-5, with TRBD1 identical over 9 bases. CDR1 is KGHSH and CDR2 is LQKENI in the germline V gene. The CDR3 loop spans 14 amino acids. Trimming cost V 4 bases and J 4 bases; bases outside gene matches: 4. The CDR3 coding sequence is TGTGCCAGCTCACAAGACAGGGGGGGAGAGACCCAGTACTTC. This sequence encodes CASSQDRGGETQYF. Drawing the rest from reference TRBV18 and TRBJ2-5, the complete variable domain is NAGVMQNPRHLVRRRGQEARLRCSPMKGHSHVYWYRQLPEEGLKFMVYLQKENIIDESGMPKERFSAEFPKEGPSILRIQQVVRGDSAAYFCASSQDRGGETQYFGPGTRLLVL.

The rearrangement links TRBV5-1 to TRBJ2-7, with D perhaps matching TRBD1 (5 bases). The CDR3 consists of 15 residues. V lost 1 base, J lost 0 bases, and 11 bases lay in between. CDR1 SGHRS and CDR2 YFSETQ come from the germline V gene. CDR3 DNA: TGCGCCAGCAGCTTGTACGAGACAGACTCCTACGAGCAGTACTTC. It is translated as CASSLYETDSYEQYF.

This chain connects TRBV11-2 to TRBJ1-1; D is undetermined. V was pared by 3 bases and J by 3 bases, with 14 bases between. The CDR3 covers 15 residues. Germline V gene data show CDR1 as SGHAT and CDR2 as FQNNGV. CDR3: CASSFDSGLYTEAFF. The CDR3 DNA is TGTGCCAGCAGCTTTGACTCGGGTTTGTACACTGAAGCTTTCTTT.

This clone was recorded only once. This rearrangement joins TRBV20-1 to TRBJ2-1; TRBD2 might be the D (6 bases). CDR3 length: 16 residues. The V gene lost 3 bases and the J gene lost 2 bases, with 17 bases spanning the gap. Germline loops: CDR1 DFQATT, CDR2 SNEGSKA (reference sequence). CDR3 in DNA: TGCAGTGCTAGTATCAGCGGGTGGAGTACCTACAATGAGCAGTTCTTC. Translation gives CSASISGWSTYNEQFF.

V and J are TRBV7-3 and TRBJ2-3, with 9 bases that match TRBD2. The V gene's germline CDR1 is SGHTA and CDR2 FQGTGA. The ends lost 8 bases at V and 3 bases at J; junction bases unmatched: 12. The CDR3 consists of 16 residues. The CDR3 DNA is TGTGCCAGCTCTCATAAGGAGACTAGCGGAACAGATACGCAGTATTTT. Its protein product is CASSHKETSGTDTQYF.

This clone appeared once. CDR3 sequence reads: CASSLALAGDKNKGQYF. The CDR3 bases are TGTGCCAGCAGCTTGGCCCTAGCGGGAGACAAGAATAAGGGGCAGTACTTC. The chain joins TRBV5-6 to TRBJ2-7; 10 bases are a match to TRBD2. CDR1 and CDR2 from the germline V gene are SGHDT and YYEEEE. V dropped 0 bases and J dropped 9; count of bases not matched to a gene: 15. The CDR3 covers 17 residues. The full variable domain, its missing parts supplied by reference TRBV5-6 and TRBJ2-7, is DAGVTQSPTHLIKTRGQQVTLRCSPKSGHDTVSWYQQALGQGPQFIFQYYEEEERQRGNFPDRFSGHQFPNYSSELNVNALLLGDSALYLCASSLALAGDKNKGQYFGPGTRLTVT.

V gene TRBV10-2 combines with J gene TRBJ2-1; D remains ambiguous. The V gene's germline CDR1 is WSHSY and CDR2 SAAADI. Trimming removed 2 bases from V and 10 bases from J, with 15 bases in between. The CDR3 has 14 amino acids. CDR3 protein: CASSETPPDTEQFF. In DNA, the CDR3 is TGCGCCAGCAGTGAGACGCCCCCCGACACCGAGCAGTTCTTC.

This chain joins TRBV5-1 and TRBJ2-5; TRBD2 matches at 10 bases. CDR3 length equals 15 residues. V dropped 0 bases and J dropped 7; count of bases not matched to a gene: 6. CDR1 is SGHRS, CDR2 YFSETQ, per germline. The CDR3 nucleotides are TGCGCCAGCAGCTTGGAACGAGCGGGGGGGGCGACCCAGTACTTC. Residues: CASSLERAGGATQYF.

This clone was observed a handful of times. The V call is TRBV2, the J call TRBJ2-7, with 11 bases identical to TRBD2. The CDR3 length is 13 residues. From germline, CDR1 is SNHLY and CDR2 FYNNEI. The J segment lost 6 bases and the V segment lost 6 bases, leaving 4 bases of the junction unmatched. CDR3 in amino acids: CASREGTSGEQYF. The CDR3 DNA reads as TGTGCCAGCAGGGAGGGGACTAGCGGCGAGCAGTACTTC.

The chain links TRBV5-1 to TRBJ1-2, with D perhaps matching TRBD1 (5 bases). This CDR3 has 13 residues. From germline, CDR1 is SGHRS and CDR2 YFSETQ. Trimming cost V 4 bases and J 4 bases, with 11 bases left between them. The DNA of the CDR3 is TGCGCCAGCAGCCCACAGGAAGGCTATGGCTACACCTTC. This translates into CASSPQEGYGYTF.

This rearrangement joins TRBV19 to TRBJ2-7, with TRBD1 as a possible D gene (6 bases). This CDR3 has 16 amino acids. CDR1 and CDR2 (germline): LNHDA, SQIVND (reference sequence). The V end was cut by 5 bases, the J end by 5 bases, with 22 bases between. CDR3 residues: CASSADLLGQKDEQYF. In DNA, the CDR3 is TGTGCCAGTAGTGCTGATCTCCTCGGACAGAAAGACGAGCAGTACTTC.

The rearrangement joins TRBV6-1 to TRBJ2-2, with 12 bases identical to TRBD1. J was trimmed by 6 bases and V by 2 bases; bases with no gene match: 7. The CDR3 is 17 residues long. The germline V gene has CDR1 MNHNS and CDR2 SASEGT. CDR3 amino acids: CASSEPWGTGGPGELFF. CDR3 nucleotide sequence: TGTGCCAGCAGTGAACCTTGGGGGACAGGGGGCCCCGGGGAGCTGTTTTTT.

This sequence joins TRBV6-5 and TRBJ2-7, with a possible D match to TRBD2 (5 bases). Germline assignment: CDR1 MNHEY and CDR2 SVGAGI. The ends were cut back, 7 bases at V and 4 bases at J, with 11 bases in the middle. CDR3 length: 12 amino acids. The CDR3 sequence: CASTTGDYEQYF. Written as DNA, the CDR3 is TGTGCCAGCACCACCGGGGATTACGAGCAGTACTTC.

This chain connects TRBV9 to TRBJ1-5; D call uncertain. V was pared by 2 bases and J by 3 bases, with 12 bases between. This CDR3 has 15 residues. Germline lookup yields CDR1 SGDLS and CDR2 YYNGEE. DNA for the CDR3: TGTGCCAGCAGCGTCGAGGGATTGTCCAATCAGCCCCAGCATTTT. As protein: CASSVEGLSNQPQHF.

The chain carries TRBV7-3 and TRBJ2-1, with no clear D. The CDR3 length is 14 residues. Germline CDR1 SGHTA, CDR2 FQGTGA. The V and J ends lost 4 bases and 0 bases respectively, with 7 bases between them. CDR3 protein: CASSSVHSYNEQFF. CDR3 bases: TGTGCCAGCAGCTCAGTCCACTCCTACAATGAGCAGTTCTTC.